Below, one TCR beta chain is given with its context. Its antigen is not known. Produced via immunoSEQ multiplex PCR; TCRdb's table is partial and in-frame only. The sample yields more than 50,000 clones, 85% seen once. The entry originates in a study of OX40 agonist ivuxolimab in advanced cancers. General observations from the study: In general, CD8+ T cells held more expanded clones than CD4+ did, on average.

This CDR3 comprises 14 residues. Trimming left V 4 bases short and J 1 base short, with 9 bases between. Per germline, CDR1 SGHRS and CDR2 YFSETQ. The chain carries TRBV5-1 and TRBJ2-1, with D possibly TRBD1 on 5 matching bases. This receptor was taken from an adult with an advanced solid tumor such as melanoma, head and neck, liver or kidney cancer. This specimen was CD4+ or CD8+ T cells sorted from blood, taken in a trial of the OX40 agonist ivuxolimab. The CDR3 DNA reads as TGCGCCAGCAGCCAAGACAGATCCTACAATGAGCAGTTCTTC. The encoded protein is CASSQDRSYNEQFF.